This T cell receptor (beta chain) appears in the sequencing data of a study of OX40 agonist ivuxolimab in advanced cancers. Study-wide context: Ivuxolimab, an agonistic anti-OX40 (CD134) antibody, was given to patients. It was permissible to have had prior anti-PD-1, anti-PD-L1 or anti-CTLA-4 therapy, and around 43% had some.

Generated by immunoSEQ multiplex PCR, the TCRdb table keeps only in-frame clones and is missing some. Counted here are tens of thousands of clones, approximately 80% occurring once; the ten biggest clones make up around 20%. With respect to this clone: The antigen is not known.

Whole-study results and caveats: At 0.1 to 3.0 mg/kg, clonal expansion of CD4+ and CD8+ blood T cells had occurred by week 6. CD8+ T cells averaged more expanded clones than CD4+.

The sequence was obtained from an adult with an advanced solid tumor such as melanoma, head and neck, liver or kidney cancer. The specimen was CD4+ or CD8+ T cells sorted from blood, collected in a trial of the OX40 agonist ivuxolimab.

CDR3 bases: TGTGCCAGCAGCTACGAGCGGGGGGCCCACAATGAGCAGTTCTTC. Amino acids: CASSYERGAHNEQFF. The J gene is TRBJ2-1, the V gene TRBV6-4; 9 nucleotides agree with TRBD2. The CDR3 spans 15 residues. V was clipped by 6 bases and J by 5 bases; unmatched bases: 8. Germline V gives CDR1 MRHNA, CDR2 SNTAGT.